This TCR beta chain stems from a study of cytomegalovirus exposure and HLA in healthy donors. General observations from the study: The TCR clusters that emerged in the first cohort tended, a later analysis found, to co-occur in the roughly 110 validation repertoires. Cytomegalovirus status was reportedly diagnosed by the classifier with high specificity and sensitivity. It was confirmed in vitro that a few of the CMV-associated chains were specific for CMV antigens.

TCRdb keeps only in-frame clones here, not all; method: immunoSEQ multiplex PCR. The data show some 170,000 clones, with less than 90% seen just once and 5.7% held by the top ten. It was the roughly 130-subject validation cohort, separate from the approximately 700-subject first cohort, to which the donors belonged. The CDR3 has 12 amino acids. Trimming removed 5 bases from V and 8 bases from J, with 12 bases in between. In germline, CDR1 is LNHDA, CDR2 SQIVND (reference sequence). This clone was detected a few times. Its antigen is unidentified. The clonotype originates from a woman aged 25-40 years in good health and CMV-seronegative. Sample: PBMCs. The chain is built from TRBV19 and TRBJ1-2; weak D call: TRBD1 (5 bases). As DNA, the CDR3 is TGTGCCAGTAGTGCCGGAGGGGAGGGCTACACCTTC. Translated: CASSAGGEGYTF.